This T cell receptor (beta chain) stems from a study of blood T cell repertoires in COVID-19. The overall study: Collection of acute and convalescent COVID-19 samples took place in the United States, Italy and Spain. T cells, B-cell-depleted T cells, or PBMCs provided the cDNA or gDNA that served as material.

In the source study's methods: Scientists estimated how many nucleated cells there were by amplifying reference gene primers. The data were produced by immunoSEQ multiplex PCR, yet TCRdb's version contains in-frame clones alone and is incomplete. Clone size and the V and J calls come from that table; the DNA yielded D and trimming. The sample has some 250,000 clones; approximately 86% are singletons. The CDR3 is made up of 14 amino acids. V lost 9 bases, J lost 7 bases, and 18 bases lay in between. Germline CDR1 and CDR2: SGHTA and FQGTGA. The source material was peripheral blood. V is TRBV7-3 and J is TRBJ2-2, with D possibly being TRBD2 (6 bases). This receptor was obtained from a young woman who had recovered from COVID-19. The CDR3 region is CASMSGPKSGELFF. The CDR3 DNA reads as TGTGCCAGTATGAGCGGGCCAAAAAGCGGGGAGCTGTTTTTT.